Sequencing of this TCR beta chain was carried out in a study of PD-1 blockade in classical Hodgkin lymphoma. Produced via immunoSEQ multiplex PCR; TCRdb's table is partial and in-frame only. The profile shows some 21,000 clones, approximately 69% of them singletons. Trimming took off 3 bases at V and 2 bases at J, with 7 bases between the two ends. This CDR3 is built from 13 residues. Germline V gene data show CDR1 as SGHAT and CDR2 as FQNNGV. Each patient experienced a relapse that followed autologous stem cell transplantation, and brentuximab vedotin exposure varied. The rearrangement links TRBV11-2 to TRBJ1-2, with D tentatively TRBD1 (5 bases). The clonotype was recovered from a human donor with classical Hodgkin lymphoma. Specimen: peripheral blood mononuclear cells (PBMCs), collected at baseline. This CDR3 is CASSFEGNYGYTF. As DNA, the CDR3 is TGTGCCAGCAGCTTTGAGGGGAACTATGGCTACACCTTC. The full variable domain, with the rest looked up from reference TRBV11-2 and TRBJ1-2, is EAGVAQSPRYKIIEKRQSVAFWCNPISGHATLYWYQQILGQGPKLLIQFQNNGVVDDSQLPKDRFSAERLKGVDSTLKIQPAKLEDSAVYLCASSFEGNYGYTFGSGTRLTVV.